This entry lists 14 T cell receptor beta chains sequenced from one sample in a study of blood T cell repertoires in COVID-19. The data were produced by immunoSEQ multiplex PCR, yet TCRdb's version contains in-frame clones alone and is incomplete. The sample consists of more than 200,000 clones, roughly 87% of them appearing once. The sequenced material came from peripheral blood. The origin of the receptors is a human donor in a cohort sampled during active COVID-19.

A single count supports this clone. The CDR3 sequence is CASSGPDRVGEQYF. DNA for the CDR3: TGCGCCAGCAGTGGGCCGGACAGGGTGGGCGAGCAGTACTTC. The V call is TRBV10-2, the J call TRBJ2-7, with 8 bases matching TRBD1. The germline CDR1 and CDR2 sequences are WSHSY and SAAADI. The CDR3 has 14 amino acids. The V gene end was trimmed by 4 bases and the J gene end by 6 bases; junction bases not matched to a gene: 8.

Regarding this clone: At one boundary the junction diverges from the germline segment, which might be a read error. This chain joins TRBV5-1 and TRBJ1-2; no clear D gene. In germline, CDR1 is SGHRS, CDR2 YFSETQ. CDR3 size: 14 residues. In DNA, the CDR3 is TGCGCCAGCACCTTGGGTGGAGGGTTCTATGGCTACACCTTC. Translating gives CASTLGGGFYGYTF. Based on the CDR3 plus reference TRBV5-1 and TRBJ1-2, the full variable domain is KAGVTQTPRYLIKTRGQQVTLSCSPISGHRSVSWYQQTPGQGLQFLFEYFSETQRNKGNFPGRFSGRQFSNSRSEMNVSTLELGDSALYLCASTLGGGFYGYTFGSGTRLTVV.

This chain connects TRBV7-6 to TRBJ2-5, with D maybe TRBD1 (6 bases). The V and J ends lost 0 bases and 5 bases respectively, with 13 bases between them. The CDR3 extends over 15 amino acids. Germline V gene lookup returns CDR1 SGHVS and CDR2 FNYEAQ. CDR3 DNA sequence: TGTGCCAGCAGCTTAGCGCTACAGGGATGGGAGACCCAGTACTTC. Its protein is CASSLALQGWETQYF.

The CDR3 spells CASSQDFRRRGGYTF. CDR3 nucleotide sequence: TGCGCCAGCAGCCAAGATTTTCGACGTAGAGGCGGCTACACCTTC. V and J are TRBV4-3 and TRBJ1-2; D is undetermined. CDR1 is LGHNA and CDR2 is YSLEER in the germline V gene. This CDR3 is built from 15 residues. Trimming left V 0 bases short and J 8 bases short, with 16 bases between.

This clone was observed a single time. The rearrangement uses TRBV6-5 and TRBJ1-1; D not certain. V gave up 6 bases and J gave up 1 base, with 9 bases separating them. The germline CDR1 and CDR2 sequences are MNHEY and SVGAGI. This CDR3 has 13 amino acids. CDR3 amino acids: CASSSQRNTEAFF. Here the CDR3 DNA reads TGTGCCAGCAGCTCACAAAGGAACACTGAAGCTTTCTTT.

The chain recombines TRBV6-2 or TRBV6-3 with TRBJ1-1, with a possible D match to TRBD1 (5 bases). CDR3 size: 16 residues. Per the germline V gene, CDR1 is MNHEY and CDR2 is SVGEGT. Between the trimmed V and J ends, which lost 4 bases and 1 base, there was a span of 16 bases. CDR3 loop: CASSFSGGEGNTEAFF. Here the CDR3 DNA reads TGTGCCAGCAGTTTTTCCGGGGGAGAGGGGAACACTGAAGCTTTCTTT.

This chain joins TRBV19 and TRBJ1-1; possibly TRBD1 for D (5 bases). The CDR3 length is 14 residues. Deletions cut 6 bases from V and 8 bases from J, with 19 bases between. Germline CDR1 reads LNHDA; CDR2 reads SQIVND (reference sequence). The CDR3 DNA follows: TGTGCCAGTAGGCCATCGCTCGGGGGTTGGGAAGCTTTCTTT. Protein sequence: CASRPSLGGWEAFF.

J is TRBJ2-5 and V is TRBV7-9; D is uncertain. CDR3 length: 12 residues. Trimming cost V 1 base and J 4 bases, with 4 bases left between them. CDR1 is SEHNR and CDR2 is FQNEAQ in the germline V gene (reference sequence). The CDR3 DNA sequence: TGTGCCAGCAGCTTAGTCGGAGAGACCCAGTACTTC. It translates to CASSLVGETQYF.

The chain has TRBV5-4 and TRBJ1-4; D remains ambiguous. V gave up 2 bases and J gave up 6 bases, with 20 bases separating them. The CDR3 spans 17 residues. CDR1 SGHNT and CDR2 YYREEE come from the germline V gene (reference sequence). CDR3 sequence: CASSFNEGWYGDEKLFF. The CDR3 coding sequence is TGTGCCAGCAGCTTCAATGAGGGATGGTATGGAGATGAAAAACTGTTTTTT.

V and J are TRBV28 and TRBJ2-3; tentatively, D is TRBD1 (6 bases). This CDR3 has 15 residues. Per germline, CDR1 MDHEN and CDR2 SYDVKM. The V and J ends lost 5 bases and 0 bases respectively, with 12 bases between them. The CDR3 DNA is TGTGCCAGCAGTCTTTTGGGACACAGCACAGATACGCAGTATTTT. Its translation: CASSLLGHSTDTQYF.

This clone was counted once. The chain is built from TRBV18 and TRBJ2-7; 10 bases fit TRBD2. Germline V gene lookup returns CDR1 KGHSH and CDR2 LQKENI. The junction had 14 bases not matched to a gene; V was cut back by 1 base and J by 2 bases. This CDR3 contains 19 residues. CDR3 in amino acids: CASSPRLQISGRNTYEQYF. For the CDR3, the DNA is TGTGCCAGCTCACCACGGCTCCAGATTAGCGGGAGGAATACCTACGAGCAGTACTTC.

V usage is TRBV19 and J usage is TRBJ2-7, with a tentative D call TRBD1 (5 bases). Looked up from germline, CDR1 is LNHDA and CDR2 is SQIVND (reference sequence). V lost 6 bases and J 4 bases, leaving 19 bases between the germline ends. The CDR3 has 15 residues. The CDR3 nucleotides are TGTGCCAGTAGCCTCGGTGGCGTTGCAGGGTACGAGCAGTACTTC. Its translation: CASSLGGVAGYEQYF.

The gene calls are TRBV6-5 and TRBJ1-4; 7 positions match TRBD1. This CDR3 region has 14 residues. Germline values: CDR1 MNHEY, CDR2 SVGAGI. The V and J ends lost 6 bases and 6 bases, in that order; junction bases with no gene match: 7. The CDR3 sequence: CASRPGQPDEKLFF. CDR3 nucleotide sequence: TGTGCCAGCAGACCGGGACAGCCGGATGAAAAACTGTTTTTT.

The J gene is TRBJ2-2, the V gene TRBV10-1; D unresolved. The CDR3 runs 15 residues. V was trimmed by 5 bases and J by 7 bases, leaving 17 bases between them. Germline CDR1 WNHNN, CDR2 SYGVQD (reference sequence). Here the CDR3 reads CASSLISSVGGELFF. The CDR3 DNA reads TGCGCCAGCAGTTTGATCAGCAGCGTCGGCGGGGAGCTGTTTTTT.